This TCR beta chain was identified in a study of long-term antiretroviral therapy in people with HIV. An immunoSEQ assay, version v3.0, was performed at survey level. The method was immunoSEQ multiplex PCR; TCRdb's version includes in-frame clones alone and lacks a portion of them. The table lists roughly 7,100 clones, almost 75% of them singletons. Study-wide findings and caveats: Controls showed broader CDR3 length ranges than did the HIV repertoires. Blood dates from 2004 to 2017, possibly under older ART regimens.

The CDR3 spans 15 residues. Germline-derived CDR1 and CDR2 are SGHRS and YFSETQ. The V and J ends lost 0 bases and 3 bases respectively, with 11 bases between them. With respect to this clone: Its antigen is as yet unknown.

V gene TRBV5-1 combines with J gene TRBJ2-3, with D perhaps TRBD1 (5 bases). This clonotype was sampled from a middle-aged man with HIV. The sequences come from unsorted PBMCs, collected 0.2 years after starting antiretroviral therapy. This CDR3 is CASSLDSPGTDTQYF. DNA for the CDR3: TGCGCCAGCAGCTTGGACAGCCCAGGGACAGATACGCAGTATTTT.